These T cell receptor beta chains were read from a single sample in a study of T cell clones after liver transplantation. The repertoire was sequenced with immunoSEQ multiplex PCR; TCRdb's copy has only in-frame clones and lacks some. The sample comprises nearly 15,000 clones, approximately 91% of which are singletons, and 48% rests with the top ten. Source: CD8+ T cells from blood, taken before liver transplant. The receptors were gathered from a human donor who received a liver transplant. Each CDR3 is given with its conserved first and last residue. Fields, in order: clone size, V gene, J gene, D gene, CDR3 DNA, CDR3 protein. D genes are given only for firm matches. Clone size, where shown, is once, few, many, or a class for clones that have expanded.

NA	TRBV6-5	TRBJ1-1	NA	TGTGCCGTATCCCTCGGGGGCCTCACTGAAGCTTTCTTT	CAVSLGGLTEAFF
NA	TRBV7-6	TRBJ2-7	TRBD1	TGTGCCAGCAGCCGGGACAGGGGCTACGAGCAGTACTTC	CASSRDRGYEQYF
NA	TRBV10-3	TRBJ1-2	NA	TGTGCCATCGGGGGGGACCCTCCCAACTATGGCTACACCTTC	CAIGGDPPNYGYTF
NA	TRBV7-9	TRBJ2-4	TRBD2	TGTGCCAGCAGCAATAGCGGGGTAGCCAAAAACATTCAGTACTTC	CASSNSGVAKNIQYF
NA	TRBV27	TRBJ2-5	NA	TGTGCCAGCAGTTTTATCCTGGGGGAGACCCAGTACTTC	CASSFILGETQYF
NA	TRBV6-5	TRBJ2-7	NA	TGTGCCAGCGGCTACGAGCAGTACTTC	CASGYEQYF
once	TRBV19	TRBJ2-7	TRBD1	TGTGCCAGTAGGGGACAGGGGGCCGACGAGCAGTACTTC	CASRGQGADEQYF
NA	TRBV7-9	TRBJ2-7	NA	TGTGCCAGCAGCCCCCCGGGGTGGGGGAACGAGCAGTACTTC	CASSPPGWGNEQYF
NA	TRBV9	TRBJ2-3	TRBD2	TGTGCCAGCAGCGGCGGGGGGAGACTAGCGGGAGATGGTACAGATACGCAGTATTTT	CASSGGGRLAGDGTDTQYF
once	TRBV27	TRBJ2-1	NA	TGTGCCAGCAGTTTCCCCGGGAATGAGCAGTTCTTC	CASSFPGNEQFF
NA	TRBV10-3	TRBJ1-5	NA	TGTGCCATCAGTGAGTGGGGCGATAGCAATCAGCCCCAGCATTTT	CAISEWGDSNQPQHF
NA	TRBV7-8	TRBJ2-7	NA	TGTGCCAGCAGCTTAGGACCCGGCGACGAGCAGTACTTC	CASSLGPGDEQYF